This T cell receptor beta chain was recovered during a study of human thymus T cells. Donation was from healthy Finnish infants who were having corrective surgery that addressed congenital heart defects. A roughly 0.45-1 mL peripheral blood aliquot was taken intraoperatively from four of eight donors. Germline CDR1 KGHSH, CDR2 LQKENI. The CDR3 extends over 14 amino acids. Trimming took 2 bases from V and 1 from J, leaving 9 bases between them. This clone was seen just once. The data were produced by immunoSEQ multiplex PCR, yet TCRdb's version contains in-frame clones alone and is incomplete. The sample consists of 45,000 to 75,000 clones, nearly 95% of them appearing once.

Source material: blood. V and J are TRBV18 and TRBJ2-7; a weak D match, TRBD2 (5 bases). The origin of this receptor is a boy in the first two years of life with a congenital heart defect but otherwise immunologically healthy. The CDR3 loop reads CASSPGSGSYEQYF. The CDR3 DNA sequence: TGTGCCAGCTCACCAGGGTCGGGGTCCTACGAGCAGTACTTC.